Each of the 24 T cell receptor beta chains below was sequenced from the same sample in a study of beta chain features in type 1 diabetes. Study conclusions and caveats: Significant though moderate, a shortening of TCRB CDR3s appeared in all four CD4+ subsets of Type 1 diabetes patients.

Expressed TCRB transcripts were sequenced because the entire RNA isolate underwent reverse transcription. TCRdb's copy holds only in-frame clones and misses some; the assay was immunoSEQ multiplex PCR. The sample yields 600,000 to 700,000 clones, 9.5% to 15% seen once. The antigens of these receptors remain unknown. The sequenced sample consisted of naive CD4+ T cells from blood. The receptor source for this set is a man under 40 with type 1 diabetes.

This chain joins TRBV7-2 and TRBJ2-3; D possibly uses TRBD1 or TRBD2 (7 bases each). Looked up from germline, CDR1 is SGHTA and CDR2 is FQGNSA. Between the trimmed V and J ends, which lost 4 bases and 0 bases, there was a span of 11 bases. The CDR3 length is 15 residues. CDR3 nucleotide sequence: TGTGCCAGCAGCTACAGGGGACTAAGCACAGATACGCAGTATTTT. It yields the protein CASSYRGLSTDTQYF.

About this clone itself: Other DNA sequences from this sample encode an identical CDR3 as well. The chain employs TRBV19 and TRBJ2-1, with 12 positions matching TRBD2. The V segment lost 8 bases and the J segment 9 bases; nucleotides outside the gene matches: 5. This CDR3 region has 13 residues. Germline V CDR1 and CDR2: LNHDA, SQIVND (reference sequence). The CDR3 region is CASSLAGGLEQFF. The DNA for the CDR3 is TGTGCCAGTTCACTAGCGGGGGGACTTGAGCAGTTCTTC. Together with reference TRBV19 and TRBJ2-1, the CDR3 gives the full variable domain: DGGITQSPKYLFRKEGQNVTLSCEQNLNHDAMYWYRQDPGQGLRLIYYSQIVNDFQKGDIAEGYSVSREKKESFPLTVTSAQKNPTAFYLCASSLAGGLEQFFGPGTRLTVL.

The chain carries TRBV2 and TRBJ1-2; D is unclear. Trimming took off 7 bases at V and 5 bases at J, with 11 bases between the two ends. This CDR3 region has 12 residues. Germline CDR1 is SNHLY and CDR2 is FYNNEI. CDR3 loop: CASTLGVYGYTF. The CDR3 nucleotides read TGTGCCAGCACTTTGGGAGTTTATGGCTACACCTTC.

The table lists this clone with a few counts. The chain recombines TRBV18 with TRBJ2-5, with 9 bases aligning to TRBD1. CDR3 length: 16 amino acids. V shed 6 bases and J 1 base; nucleotides not matched to a gene: 9. CDR1 KGHSH and CDR2 LQKENI come from the germline V gene. The CDR3, as DNA: TGTGCCAGCTCGACCAAGACAGGGGGATTCCAAGAGACCCAGTACTTC. It codes for CASSTKTGGFQETQYF. The full variable domain, with the rest looked up from reference TRBV18 and TRBJ2-5, is NAGVMQNPRHLVRRRGQEARLRCSPMKGHSHVYWYRQLPEEGLKFMVYLQKENIIDESGMPKERFSAEFPKEGPSILRIQQVVRGDSAAYFCASSTKTGGFQETQYFGPGTRLLVL.

This clone has a handful of counts. This rearrangement joins TRBV7-9 to TRBJ1-1; no firm D call. CDR1 is SEHNR and CDR2 is FQNEAQ in the germline V gene (reference sequence). CDR3 size: 12 residues. Trimming took 5 bases from V and 5 from J, leaving 9 bases between them. CDR3: CASSTSWTEAFF. The CDR3, as DNA: TGTGCCAGCAGCACCAGTTGGACTGAAGCTTTCTTT.

This chain's CDR3 is CASSFGQGNTEAFF. In DNA, the CDR3 is TGTGCCAGCAGCTTTGGTCAGGGAAACACTGAAGCTTTCTTT. This chain links TRBV5-6 with TRBJ1-1, with D possibly TRBD1 on 5 matching bases. This CDR3 is built from 14 residues. The germline gives CDR1 SGHDT, CDR2 YYEEEE. Trimming left V 2 bases short and J 2 bases short, with 10 bases between. Together with reference TRBV5-6 and TRBJ1-1, the CDR3 gives the full variable domain: DAGVTQSPTHLIKTRGQQVTLRCSPKSGHDTVSWYQQALGQGPQFIFQYYEEEERQRGNFPDRFSGHQFPNYSSELNVNALLLGDSALYLCASSFGQGNTEAFFGQGTRLTVV.

The genes are TRBV6-5 and TRBJ1-5; TRBD1 aligns across 10 bases. Trimming took 0 bases from V and 7 from J; bases not matched to a gene: 0. The CDR3 has 14 amino acids. Germline CDR1 and CDR2: MNHEY and SVGAGI. CDR3 coding DNA: TGTGCCAGCAGTTACTCGACAGGGGGCCAGCCCCAGCATTTT. This gives the protein CASSYSTGGQPQHF.

The chain is built from TRBV7-6 and TRBJ2-3, with TRBD1 as a possible D gene (6 bases). The length of the CDR3 is 15 residues. Germline CDR1 and CDR2: SGHVS and FNYEAQ. The V gene lost 4 bases and the J gene lost 4 bases, with 15 bases spanning the gap. The CDR3, as DNA: TGTGCCAGCAGCTCCTCAGGGGCCCCACCAGATACGCAGTATTTT. This codes for CASSSSGAPPDTQYF.

The chain uses TRBV4-3 and TRBJ2-3; 10 bases fit TRBD2. Germline CDR1 is LGHNA and CDR2 is YSLEER. CDR3 size: 16 residues. The V and J ends lost 2 bases and 5 bases, in that order; junction bases with no gene match: 7. The CDR3 spells CASSQRAGGLRDTQYF. CDR3 DNA sequence: TGCGCCAGCAGCCAACGAGCGGGGGGGCTGAGAGATACGCAGTATTTT.

This clone was counted only a few times. The chain joins TRBV11-1 to TRBJ2-5, with 7 nucleotides matching TRBD2. Unmatched junction bases numbered 2, after V lost 3 bases and J lost 1 base. CDR1 is SGHAT and CDR2 is FQDESV in the germline V gene (reference sequence). This CDR3 contains 14 residues. CDR3 amino acids: CASSFRGVQETQYF. Written as DNA, the CDR3 is TGTGCCAGCAGCTTCCGGGGGGTCCAAGAGACCCAGTACTTC. Full variable domain (rest looked up from reference TRBV11-1 and TRBJ2-5): EAEVAQSPRYKITEKSQAVAFWCDPISGHATLYWYRQILGQGPELLVQFQDESVVDDSQLPKDRFSAERLKGVDSTLKIQPAELGDSAMYLCASSFRGVQETQYFGPGTRLLVL.

The chain combines TRBV30 with TRBJ1-5; D is unclear. The CDR3 is 12 amino acids. V was pared by 1 base and J by 0 bases, with 1 base between. Germline CDR1 reads GTSNPN; CDR2 reads SVGIG (reference sequence). The CDR3 DNA is TGTGCCTGGAGTGATAGCAATCAGCCCCAGCATTTT. It codes for CAWSDSNQPQHF.

This clone has more than one count but fewer than ten. This chain joins TRBV7-2 and TRBJ1-3; D is unresolved. V was pared by 5 bases and J by 7 bases, with 12 bases between. The CDR3 has 13 residues. The germline CDR1 and CDR2 sequences are SGHTA and FQGNSA. The CDR3 here is CASSPATRNTIYF. CDR3 nucleotide sequence: TGTGCCAGCAGCCCCGCGACGCGGAACACCATATATTTT.

This clone has a handful of counts. The V and J genes are TRBV27 and TRBJ2-2; 10 nucleotides line up with TRBD1. V lost 4 bases and J lost 4; bases outside the gene matches: 6. The germline gives CDR1 MNHEY, CDR2 SMNVEV (reference sequence). This CDR3 comprises 16 residues. CDR3 loop: CASSSLGQGLTGELFF. The CDR3 coding sequence is TGTGCCAGCAGTTCTTTGGGACAGGGGCTCACCGGGGAGCTGTTTTTT.

This clone came up a few times. This chain connects TRBV29-1 to TRBJ1-2, with D possibly matching TRBD1 (5 bases). V was shortened by 4 bases and J by 3 bases, with 9 bases between the two germline ends. Per the germline V gene, CDR1 is SQVTM and CDR2 is ANQGSEA. CDR3 length equals 12 residues. CDR3 DNA sequence: TGCAGCGTTGGGGGGGACTACTATGGCTACACCTTC. This sequence encodes CSVGGDYYGYTF.

The V and J genes are TRBV14 and TRBJ2-7; 9 bases line up with TRBD1. V gave up 0 bases and J gave up 3 bases; unmatched junction bases: 3. This CDR3 is built from 15 residues. Per germline, CDR1 SGHDN and CDR2 FVKESK. The chain's CDR3 is CASSQDWDRVYEQYF. In nucleotides, the CDR3 is TGTGCCAGCAGCCAAGATTGGGACAGGGTCTACGAGCAGTACTTC.

This chain joins TRBV7-9 and TRBJ1-3; D unclear. The CDR3 length is 14 residues. CDR1 and CDR2 from the germline V gene are SEHNR and FQNEAQ (reference sequence). Trimming stripped 5 bases from V and 4 bases from J, with 12 bases between. The CDR3 DNA is TGTGCCAGCAGCCTATCAAATTCGGGAAACACCATATATTTT. It encodes CASSLSNSGNTIYF. Looking up the rest from reference TRBV7-9 and TRBJ1-3 gives the full variable domain: DTGVSQNPRHKITKRGQNVTFRCDPISEHNRLYWYRQTLGQGPEFLTYFQNEAQLEKSRLLSDRFSAERPKGSFSTLEIQRTEQGDSAMYLCASSLSNSGNTIYFGEGSWLTVV.

Of note for this clone: The identical CDR3 is also encoded by other nucleotide sequences in the sample. The rearrangement joins TRBV7-2 to TRBJ2-5; unclear D gene. Germline V gene sequence: CDR1 SGHTA, CDR2 FQGNSA. The V end lost 1 base, the J end lost 2 bases, and 5 bases lay between the germline ends. The CDR3 is made up of 13 amino acids. CDR3 sequence reads: CASSLGRQETQYF. In DNA form, the CDR3 reads TGTGCCAGCAGCTTAGGTAGACAAGAGACCCAGTACTTC. The whole variable domain, filled in from reference TRBV7-2 and TRBJ2-5, reads GAGVSQSPSNKVTEKGKDVELRCDPISGHTALYWYRQSLGQGLEFLIYFQGNSAPDKSGLPSDRFSAERTGGSVSTLTIQRTQQEDSAVYLCASSLGRQETQYFGPGTRLLVL.

This chain links TRBV5-1 with TRBJ2-7; D may match TRBD1 or TRBD2 (5 bases each). Deletions cut 0 bases from V and 7 bases from J, with 20 bases between. In germline, CDR1 is SGHRS, CDR2 YFSETQ. The CDR3 length is 16 residues. CDR3 sequence reads: CASSLAFAGTTNEQYF. The DNA for the CDR3 is TGCGCCAGCAGCTTGGCTTTCGCCGGGACCACGAATGAGCAGTACTTC.

The gene calls are TRBV7-9 and TRBJ1-1, with D possibly TRBD1 on 5 matching bases. V lost 7 bases and J lost 9, with 15 bases in between. The CDR3 has 12 residues. The germline CDR1 and CDR2 sequences are SEHNR and FQNEAQ (reference sequence). This chain's CDR3 is CASNLQEGQAFF. The DNA for the CDR3 is TGTGCCAGCAATCTACAGGAGGGCCAAGCTTTCTTT.

In this sample, this clone turned up a few times. The V gene is TRBV6-6, the J gene TRBJ1-5; 9 nucleotides match TRBD1. The CDR3 spans 14 residues. Germline values: CDR1 MNHNY, CDR2 SVGAGI (reference sequence). The CDR3 is CPWTGVRRGQPQHF. For the CDR3, the DNA is TGTCCCTGGACAGGGGTTAGGAGGGGTCAGCCCCAGCATTTT.

This sequence joins TRBV30 and TRBJ2-2; D unclear. The germline CDR1 and CDR2 sequences are GTSNPN and SVGIG (reference sequence). The length of the CDR3 is 14 residues. V shed 7 bases and J shed 5 bases, with 17 bases lying between them. Here the CDR3 reads CASRTGVGTGELFF. CDR3 bases: TGTGCCTCTCGGACGGGCGTTGGGACCGGGGAGCTGTTTTTT.

This clone was counted between two and nine times. J is TRBJ2-5 and V is TRBV5-4; D is perhaps TRBD2 (6 bases). The CDR3 contains 16 residues. With 4 bases removed from V and 2 bases from J, the gap between germline ends came to 18 bases. Germline CDR1 SGHNT, CDR2 YYREEE (reference sequence). The CDR3: CASSTGGVKRQETQYF. DNA for the CDR3: TGTGCCAGCAGCACCGGAGGGGTGAAGCGGCAAGAGACCCAGTACTTC.

This clone appeared a few times. The V gene is TRBV29-1, the J gene TRBJ2-7; 9 positions match TRBD1. The CDR3 extends over 14 amino acids. Germline V gene lookup returns CDR1 SQVTM and CDR2 ANQGSEA. V lost 6 bases and J lost 2; bases outside the gene matches: 8. DNA of the CDR3: TGCAGCGTCGCCGGGACAGGGAGGCCCTACGAGCAGTACTTC. Translated: CSVAGTGRPYEQYF.

The rearrangement joins TRBV9 to TRBJ2-5, with no clear D. The V gene lost 2 bases and the J gene lost 1 base, with 12 bases spanning the gap. The CDR3 runs 15 residues. CDR1 SGDLS and CDR2 YYNGEE come from the germline V gene. The CDR3 sequence: CASSVAISLQETQYF. In DNA, the CDR3 is TGTGCCAGCAGCGTTGCCATCTCGCTCCAAGAGACCCAGTACTTC.